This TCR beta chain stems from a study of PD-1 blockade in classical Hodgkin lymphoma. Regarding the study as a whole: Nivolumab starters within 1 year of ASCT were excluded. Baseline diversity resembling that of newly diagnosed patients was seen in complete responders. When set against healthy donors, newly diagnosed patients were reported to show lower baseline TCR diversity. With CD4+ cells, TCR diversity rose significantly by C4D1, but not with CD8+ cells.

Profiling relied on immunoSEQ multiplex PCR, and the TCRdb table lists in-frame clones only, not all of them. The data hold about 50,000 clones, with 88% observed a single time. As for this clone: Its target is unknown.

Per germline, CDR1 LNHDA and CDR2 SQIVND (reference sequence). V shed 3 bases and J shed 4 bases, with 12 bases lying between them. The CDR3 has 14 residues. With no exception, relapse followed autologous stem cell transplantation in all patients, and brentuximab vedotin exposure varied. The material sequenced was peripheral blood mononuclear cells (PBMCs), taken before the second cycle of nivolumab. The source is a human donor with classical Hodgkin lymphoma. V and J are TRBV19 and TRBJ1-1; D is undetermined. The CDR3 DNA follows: TGTGCCAGTAGTATGGTTAATGTTCTCACTGAAGCTTTCTTT. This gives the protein CASSMVNVLTEAFF.